The clone carrying this T cell receptor (beta chain) was found once. Its antigen is currently unknown. Produced via immunoSEQ multiplex PCR; TCRdb's table is partial and in-frame only. This table has about 2.4 million clones, 80% to 95% appearing once. The data were taken from a study of shared clonotypes between healthy human individuals. For the study at large: CD8 memory received one plate per donor, CD8 naive two, CD4 memory three and CD4 naive three. Findings and limits, study-wide: Among a few donors, roughly 5.4% of naive CD4 clonotypes were found in common. The genetic and exposure-history diversity represented was limited by few donors.

Germline V gives CDR1 GTSNPN, CDR2 SVGIG (reference sequence). V was shortened by 2 bases and J by 0 bases, with 26 bases between the two germline ends. This CDR3 has 20 amino acids. The receptor comes from a man aged 18 to 35 in good health. Some clones in this sample may be carry-over from other donors' samples. Sample: naive CD4+ T cells from PBMCs. As for subset: CD45RA+ positively selected. The J gene is TRBJ1-5, the V gene TRBV30; D is ambiguous. This CDR3 is CAWSFRTARDPTGSNQPQHF. The CDR3 region has the DNA TGTGCCTGGAGTTTTCGTACGGCACGGGATCCTACGGGTAGCAATCAGCCCCAGCATTTT.